This paragraph reports one T cell receptor beta chain. Its antigen is undetermined. This specimen includes other DNA sequences encoding the same CDR3. CD4+ T cells from unexposed donors were obtained before the COVID-19 pandemic (2011-2018). After around nine days of culture, CD4+ T cells were isolated. As cell numbers allowed, unexposed-donor CD4+ T cells faced SARS-CoV-2 S/N and four cold-coronavirus spikes. Each well had a few million PBMCs in around 5.3% human AB serum with IL-2. The data were obtained in a study of CD4 T cells in relation to SARS-CoV-2 and coronaviruses. Sequenced by immunoSEQ multiplex PCR; TCRdb stores in-frame clones only, minus some. The sample consists of roughly 30,000 clones, 78% of them appearing once. The CDR3 contains 12 residues. Per germline, CDR1 SQVTM and CDR2 ANQGSEA. V was shortened by 6 bases and J by 2 bases, with 10 bases between the two germline ends.

Sequenced input: CD4+ T cells from PBMCs, cultured in vitro. This clonotype was sampled from a human donor in good health. The V call is TRBV29-1, the J call TRBJ1-2, with D unresolved. Here the CDR3 reads CSVDTLNYGYTF. CDR3 coding DNA: TGCAGCGTCGACACTTTAAACTATGGCTACACCTTC.